One sample yielded the 23 T cell receptor beta chains listed below, sequenced in a study of T cells after yellow fever vaccination. Each CDR3 protein gets one entry after TCRdb re-called the 5' RACE reads with MiXCR. The repertoire holds roughly 30,000 distinct CDR3 sequences, 6.3% seen once, with around 25% in the top ten. The input for sequencing was PBMCs, either bulk or a sorted T-cell subset (CD4+, CD8+, memory, or dextramer-sorted; not recorded which), taken on the day of the yellow fever booster vaccination. The receptors were sampled from a man younger than 40 who received the YFV17D yellow fever vaccine.

This clonotype was observed many times. The chain couples TRBV10-2 to TRBJ2-7; D is possibly TRBD2 (5 bases). Trimming removed 7 bases from V and 7 bases from J, with 20 bases in between. This CDR3 is 14 amino acids long. CDR1 is WSHSY and CDR2 is SAAADI in the germline V gene. As DNA, the CDR3 is TGCGCCAGCACTCCAGTGGAAAGAACGGGAGAGCAGTACTTC. Residues: CASTPVERTGEQYF.

The chain carries TRBV20-1 and TRBJ2-6, with TRBD2 matching over 7 bases. The CDR3 consists of 16 residues. Looked up from germline, CDR1 is DFQATT and CDR2 is SNEGSKA (reference sequence). DNA of the CDR3: TGCTGCGCTAGAGAAGGGCCGGGAGGTGGGGCCAACGTCCTGACTTTC. It yields the protein CCAREGPGGGANVLTF.

This clonotype showed up many times. This chain links TRBV2 with TRBJ2-5; TRBD2 aligns across 10 bases. Germline CDR1 reads SNHLY; CDR2 reads FYNNEI. The V gene end was trimmed by 4 bases and the J gene end by 2 bases; junction bases not matched to a gene: 4. This CDR3 spans 15 amino acids. The CDR3: CASSARTSGQETQYF. The DNA of the CDR3 is TGTGCCAGCAGTGCCCGGACTAGCGGACAAGAGACCCAGTACTTC.

This clonotype ranks as medium-sized (0.01 to 0.1%). The chain carries TRBV29-1 and TRBJ1-1; maybe TRBD1 (6 bases). The V gene's germline CDR1 is SQVTM and CDR2 ANQGSEA. The CDR3 is made up of 12 amino acids. Trimming cost V 4 bases and J 8 bases, with 14 bases left between them. CDR3 amino acids: CSVAGRGREAFF. The CDR3 DNA is TGCAGCGTTGCGGGCAGGGGACGAGAAGCTTTCTTT.

This clonotype appeared many times. The chain joins TRBV7-2 to TRBJ1-2, with TRBD1 as a possible D gene (5 bases). Trimming left V 5 bases short and J 8 bases short, with 18 bases between. Per the germline V gene, CDR1 is SGHTA and CDR2 is FQGNSA. The CDR3 consists of 14 residues. The CDR3: CASSADSQSRGYTF. The CDR3 nucleotides are TGTGCCAGCAGCGCCGACAGCCAGTCTCGGGGCTACACCTTC.

This clonotype has more than one count but fewer than ten. The V call is TRBV6-2 or TRBV6-3, the J call TRBJ1-2, with TRBD1 matching 12 bases. This CDR3 has 15 residues. J gave up 6 bases and V 7 bases, and 9 bases lay outside the gene matches. Germline values: CDR1 MNHEY, CDR2 SVGEGT. The CDR3 DNA reads as TGTGCCAGCACCTTACGCGGGACAGGGGGCCATGGCTACACCTTC. As protein: CASTLRGTGGHGYTF.

This clonotype has a count of ten or more. V and J are TRBV4-3 and TRBJ2-7, with D perhaps matching TRBD1 (6 bases). The germline CDR1 and CDR2 sequences are LGHNA and YSLEER. The CDR3 totals 16 residues. The V gene lost 1 base and the J gene lost 3 bases, with 16 bases spanning the gap. The CDR3 here is CASSQVIRGPLYEQYF. The CDR3 nucleotides are TGCGCCAGCAGCCAAGTGATCAGGGGTCCTCTCTACGAGCAGTACTTC.

This clonotype has only a few counts. The chain joins TRBV10-3 to TRBJ2-3; no definite D call. The V end was cut by 2 bases, the J end by 6 bases, with 12 bases between. The CDR3 has 14 amino acids. CDR1 and CDR2 from the germline V gene are ENHRY and SYGVKD. The CDR3 sequence: CAISEDPKSDTQYF. CDR3 nucleotide sequence: TGTGCCATCAGTGAGGACCCTAAGTCGGATACGCAGTATTTT.

The V and J genes are TRBV5-1 and TRBJ2-7; TRBD1 might be the D (5 bases). The CDR3 totals 15 residues. V was trimmed by 3 bases and J by 5 bases, leaving 18 bases between them. Germline CDR1 reads SGHRS; CDR2 reads YFSETQ. CDR3 amino acids: CASSSGSGRRDEQYF. CDR3 bases: TGCGCCAGCAGCTCCGGCTCAGGGCGACGAGACGAGCAGTACTTC. The full variable domain, its missing parts supplied by reference TRBV5-1 and TRBJ2-7, is KAGVTQTPRYLIKTRGQQVTLSCSPISGHRSVSWYQQTPGQGLQFLFEYFSETQRNKGNFPGRFSGRQFSNSRSEMNVSTLELGDSALYLCASSSGSGRRDEQYFGPGTRLTVT.

This clonotype showed up many times. This chain uses TRBV20-1 with TRBJ2-1; D unresolved. Germline CDR1 is DFQATT and CDR2 is SNEGSKA (reference sequence). The germline V and J ends were trimmed by 6 bases and 6 bases, with 6 bases remaining between them. This CDR3 is 10 amino acids long. CDR3 residues: CSALLNEQFF. CDR3 nucleotide sequence: TGCAGTGCCCTACTCAATGAGCAGTTCTTC.

This clonotype was picked up many times. The CDR3 coding sequence is TGTGCCAGCAGCTCACCCAAGCTCTACTCTGGAAACACCATATATTTT. Its translation is CASSSPKLYSGNTIYF. The genes are TRBV7-9 and TRBJ1-3, with D hard to call. CDR3 length: 16 residues. Germline V CDR1 and CDR2: SEHNR, FQNEAQ (reference sequence). Between the trimmed V and J ends, which lost 4 bases and 0 bases, there was a span of 13 bases.

The chain employs TRBV7-2 and TRBJ2-5; 7 bases are shared with TRBD1. CDR1 is SGHTA and CDR2 is FQGNSA in the germline V gene. The V segment lost 2 bases and the J segment 1 base; nucleotides outside the gene matches: 4. CDR3 length equals 15 residues. CDR3 residues: CASSLSRGFQETQYF. For the CDR3, the DNA is TGTGCCAGCAGCTTATCCAGGGGGTTCCAAGAGACCCAGTACTTC.

This clonotype was observed a single time. This may come from a read error, since a much larger clone is one base off. The chain recombines TRBV3-1 with TRBJ2-7, with 8 bases identical to TRBD1. Germline-derived CDR1 and CDR2 are LGHDT and YNNKEL (reference sequence). V dropped 3 bases and J dropped 3; count of bases not matched to a gene: 10. The CDR3 runs to 16 residues. The CDR3, as DNA: TGTGCCAGCAGCCAGACAGCACGGACAGGGATCTACGAGCAGTACTTC. Translated, it gives CASSQTARTGIYEQYF.

The genes are TRBV6-1 and TRBJ2-1, with a weak D call TRBD2 (5 bases). CDR1 and CDR2 (germline): MNHNS, SASEGT. The CDR3 covers 14 residues. Trimming stripped 6 bases from V and 10 bases from J, with 19 bases between. CDR3 DNA sequence: TGTGCCAGCAGCCTCTCCACGGTGGGAGTGGAGCAGTTCTTC. It is translated as CASSLSTVGVEQFF.

This clonotype was picked up a small number of times. The chain couples TRBV11-2 to TRBJ2-1; D remains ambiguous. This CDR3 comprises 13 residues. V gave up 3 bases and J gave up 5 bases, with 8 bases separating them. Germline CDR1 and CDR2: SGHAT and FQNNGV. CDR3 in amino acids: CASSLKLNNEQFF. The CDR3 DNA reads TGTGCCAGCAGCTTGAAACTCAACAATGAGCAGTTCTTC.

This clonotype was counted many times. This sequence joins TRBV11-2 and TRBJ2-7; D is possibly TRBD2 (6 bases). The CDR3 has 15 residues. The germline CDR1 and CDR2 sequences are SGHAT and FQNNGV. Trimming removed 3 bases from V and 0 bases from J, with 12 bases in between. The CDR3 region is CASSFVRDSSYEQYF. The CDR3 DNA sequence: TGTGCCAGCAGCTTTGTTAGGGACTCCTCCTACGAGCAGTACTTC.

The chain has TRBV3-1 and TRBJ1-1; the D gene is possibly TRBD1 (6 bases). Germline V gives CDR1 LGHDT, CDR2 YNNKEL (reference sequence). V lost 3 bases and J lost 2, with 10 bases in between. The CDR3 is 14 residues long. CDR3 in amino acids: CASSQVTGNTEAFF. The DNA of the CDR3 is TGTGCCAGCAGCCAGGTGACAGGAAACACTGAAGCTTTCTTT.

This clonotype was seen many times. The CDR3 loop reads CASRFGRTYEQYF. DNA for the CDR3: TGTGCCAGCAGGTTCGGGAGGACCTACGAGCAGTACTTC. The chain carries TRBV11-2 and TRBJ2-7; 7 nucleotides align to TRBD2. There are 13 residues in the CDR3. Germline V CDR1 and CDR2: SGHAT, FQNNGV. V shed 6 bases, J shed 2 bases, and the junction held 4 bases outside the gene matches.

This clonotype was seen only a few times. The rearrangement joins TRBV7-3 to TRBJ2-2, with D possibly matching TRBD2 (5 bases). From germline, CDR1 is SGHTA and CDR2 FQGTGA. Trimming cost V 4 bases and J 3 bases, with 12 bases left between them. This CDR3 has 15 amino acids. Here the CDR3 reads CASSSGGLYTGELFF. CDR3 sequence (DNA): TGTGCCAGCAGCTCCGGCGGGCTATACACCGGGGAGCTGTTTTTT.

This clonotype was seen many times. The gene calls are TRBV15 and TRBJ2-1; a possible D gene is TRBD2 (5 bases). V was shortened by 6 bases and J by 9 bases, with 18 bases between the two germline ends. This CDR3 is 14 amino acids long. CDR1 LNHNV and CDR2 YYDKDF come from the germline V gene (reference sequence). The CDR3, as DNA: TGTGCCACCAGTCCCCAGACCCACGGAGGTGAGCAGTTCTTC. Translation gives CATSPQTHGGEQFF.

In its sample, this clonotype was seen a few times. Since no conserved phenylalanine or tryptophan closes the CDR3, a read error is the likely cause. It is unclear where the CDR3 begins or ends on the DNA, so no DNA is shown, and the CDR3 is as TCRdb lists it. The J gene is TRBJ2-1, the V gene TRBV24-1; the table's TRBD2 call for D was not verified on the DNA. CDR1 is KGHDR and CDR2 is SFDVKD in the germline V gene. The CDR3 spans 9 amino acids, including both terminal residues. CDR3 residues: CATSVLAAP.

This clonotype was counted ten times or more. This chain's CDR3 is CASSYSRTSGSREQYF. In DNA, the CDR3 is TGTGCCAGCAGTTACTCGAGGACTAGCGGGAGTAGGGAGCAGTACTTC. The rearrangement links TRBV6-5 to TRBJ2-7, with 13 bases aligning to TRBD2. V shed 0 bases and J 7 bases; nucleotides not matched to a gene: 6. The CDR3 has 16 residues. Germline CDR1 MNHEY, CDR2 SVGAGI.

The chain is built from TRBV6-1 and TRBJ1-2; 7 bases are shared with TRBD1. The CDR3 covers 13 residues. The J segment lost 7 bases and the V segment lost 5 bases, leaving 7 bases of the junction unmatched. Germline V gene data show CDR1 as MNHNS and CDR2 as SASEGT. The CDR3: CASSPTGESGYTF. The DNA of the CDR3 is TGTGCCAGCAGTCCCACAGGGGAGTCTGGCTACACCTTC.